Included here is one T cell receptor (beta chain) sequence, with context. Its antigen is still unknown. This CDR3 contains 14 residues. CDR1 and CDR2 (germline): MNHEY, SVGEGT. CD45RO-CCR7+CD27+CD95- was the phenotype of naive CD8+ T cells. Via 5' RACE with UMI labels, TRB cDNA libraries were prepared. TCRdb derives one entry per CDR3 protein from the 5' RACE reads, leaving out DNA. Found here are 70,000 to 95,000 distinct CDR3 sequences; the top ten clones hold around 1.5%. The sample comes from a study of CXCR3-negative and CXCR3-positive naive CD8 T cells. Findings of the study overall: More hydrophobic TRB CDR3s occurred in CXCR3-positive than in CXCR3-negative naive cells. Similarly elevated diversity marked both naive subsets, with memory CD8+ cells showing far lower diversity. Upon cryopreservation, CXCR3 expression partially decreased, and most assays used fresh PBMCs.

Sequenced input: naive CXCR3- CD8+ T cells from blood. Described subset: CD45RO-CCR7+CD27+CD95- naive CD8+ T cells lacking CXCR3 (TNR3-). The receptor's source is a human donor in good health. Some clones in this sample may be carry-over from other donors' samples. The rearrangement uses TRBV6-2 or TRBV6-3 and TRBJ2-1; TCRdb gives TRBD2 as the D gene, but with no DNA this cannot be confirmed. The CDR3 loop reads CASSYSGLHNEQFF.